The 30 T cell receptor beta chains below were found in one sample sequenced in a study of T cells expressing NK-cell markers. TCRdb reanalyzed the 5' RACE reads and collapses them to one entry per CDR3 protein, without DNA. Its listing shows 400,000 to 550,000 distinct CDR3 sequences. The sequenced material came from blood T cells: a sorted CD56 or NKG2C T cell subset, CD4+ or CD8+ T cells, or bulk PBMC T cells (not recorded which). The source of these receptors is a woman aged 18 to 75 in good health.

The gene calls are TRBV29-1 and TRBJ2-1; TCRdb gives TRBD2 as the D gene, but with no DNA this cannot be confirmed. The CDR3 sequence is 12 residues long. The V gene's germline CDR1 is SQVTM and CDR2 ANQGSEA. The CDR3 sequence is CSVITSDNEQFF.

This chain joins TRBV5-4 and TRBJ2-3; TCRdb's D gene call, TRBD1, goes unchecked for lack of DNA. CDR1 is SGHNT and CDR2 is YYREEE in the germline V gene (reference sequence). CDR3 length equals 14 residues. Here the CDR3 reads CASSTQGAVDTQYF.

The chain carries TRBV7-2 and TRBJ1-2; there is no DNA to check the TCRdb D call of TRBD1. The CDR3 has 15 residues. CDR1 and CDR2 (germline): SGHTA, FQGNSA. CDR3 region: CASSLSGTDLYGYTF.

The chain recombines TRBV9 with TRBJ1-6. This CDR3 comprises 12 residues. Germline V gene sequence: CDR1 SGDLS, CDR2 YYNGEE. CDR3 loop: CASSPLHSPLHF. The full variable domain, its missing parts supplied by reference TRBV9 and TRBJ1-6, is DSGVTQTPKHLITATGQRVTLRCSPRSGDLSVYWYQQSLDQGLQFLIQYYNGEERAKGNILERFSAQQFPDLHSELNLSSLELGDSALYFCASSPLHSPLHFGNGTRLTVT.

The chain links TRBV20-1 to TRBJ2-7; TCRdb calls TRBD1, which cannot be checked without DNA. CDR1 is DFQATT and CDR2 is SNEGSKA in the germline V gene (reference sequence). CDR3 size: 15 residues. This chain's CDR3 is CSARDNRGRGVEQYF.

The V gene is TRBV5-1, the J gene TRBJ1-2; the D gene TCRdb calls, TRBD1, cannot be checked with no DNA. Germline CDR1 SGHRS, CDR2 YFSETQ. CDR3 length: 15 amino acids. The CDR3 protein is CASSLTGGQDYGYTF.

This chain connects TRBV5-1 to TRBJ2-3; with no DNA, the TCRdb D assignment of TRBD1 cannot be verified. Per germline, CDR1 SGHRS and CDR2 YFSETQ. This CDR3 contains 14 residues. The CDR3 here is CASKGRLGADTQYF. Together with reference TRBV5-1 and TRBJ2-3, the CDR3 gives the full variable domain: KAGVTQTPRYLIKTRGQQVTLSCSPISGHRSVSWYQQTPGQGLQFLFEYFSETQRNKGNFPGRFSGRQFSNSRSEMNVSTLELGDSALYLCASKGRLGADTQYFGPGTRLTVL.

The J gene is TRBJ2-1, the V gene TRBV9; the D call from TCRdb, TRBD2, cannot be confirmed without DNA. CDR3 size: 14 residues. In germline, CDR1 is SGDLS, CDR2 YYNGEE. The CDR3 sequence: CASRGLAGGNEQFF.

J is TRBJ2-1 and V is TRBV30; TCRdb indicates TRBD1, and absent DNA this call remains unverified. There are 14 residues in the CDR3. From germline, CDR1 is GTSNPN and CDR2 SVGIG (reference sequence). The CDR3 region is CAWVKGGSHNEQFF.

The rearrangement links TRBV6-5 to TRBJ2-5; TCRdb returns TRBD2, unconfirmable since there is no DNA. The CDR3 runs to 15 residues. Germline V lookup: CDR1 MNHEY, CDR2 SVGAGI. CDR3 region: CASSYSTLVQETQYF.

V usage is TRBV9 and J usage is TRBJ2-3. Germline V CDR1 and CDR2: SGDLS, YYNGEE. The CDR3 has 14 residues. CDR3: CASSVYPGTDTQYF.

This chain connects TRBV28 to TRBJ2-2; TCRdb's D gene call, TRBD2, goes unchecked for lack of DNA. The germline V gene has CDR1 MDHEN and CDR2 SYDVKM. The CDR3 is 14 amino acids. The CDR3 here is CASLPGGGIGELFF.

V usage is TRBV12-3 or TRBV12-4 and J usage is TRBJ1-2; TCRdb's assignment of TRBD1 cannot be checked, as there is no DNA. CDR3 length: 15 amino acids. This chain's CDR3 is CASNPGRGYNYGYTF.

The chain links TRBV2 to TRBJ2-1; absent DNA, TCRdb's TRBD1 call cannot be checked. Germline CDR1 reads SNHLY; CDR2 reads FYNNEI. This CDR3 is 15 amino acids long. The CDR3 is CASSEGYGAYNEQFF.

The genes are TRBV4-2 and TRBJ2-2. The CDR3 is 14 residues long. Germline CDR1 LGHNA, CDR2 YNFKEQ. CDR3 sequence reads: CASSQDPPTGELFF.

The V call is TRBV20-1, the J call TRBJ2-1; TCRdb picks TRBD2, but there is no DNA to check that call. The CDR3 totals 16 residues. The germline V gene encodes CDR1 DFQATT and CDR2 SNEGSKA (reference sequence). The CDR3 here is CSARGTGGPRGNEQFF.

The gene calls are TRBV11-2 and TRBJ2-7; TCRdb returns TRBD1, unconfirmable since there is no DNA. The CDR3 is 16 residues long. The germline CDR1 and CDR2 sequences are SGHAT and FQNNGV. CDR3 in amino acids: CASTSAPRQGSYEQYF.

The rearrangement uses TRBV12-3 or TRBV12-4 and TRBJ2-7; TCRdb returns TRBD1, unconfirmable since there is no DNA. The CDR3 runs to 14 residues. CDR3: CASSLGTGNYEQYF.

The CDR3 sequence is CASSQGGSGDTQYF. This chain connects TRBV3-1 to TRBJ2-3; TCRdb calls TRBD1, which cannot be checked without DNA. Germline V gene lookup returns CDR1 LGHDT and CDR2 YNNKEL (reference sequence). The CDR3 length is 14 residues.

The chain combines TRBV3-1 with TRBJ2-3; no DNA is available, so the TRBD1 call from TCRdb remains unchecked. The CDR3 has 14 residues. The germline V gene encodes CDR1 LGHDT and CDR2 YNNKEL (reference sequence). The CDR3 sequence is CASKSGTGADTQYF.

The V call is TRBV30, the J call TRBJ2-3; TCRdb selects TRBD2, and the lack of DNA leaves this call unchecked. The CDR3 is 11 amino acids. CDR1 GTSNPN and CDR2 SVGIG come from the germline V gene (reference sequence). CDR3 sequence reads: CAWRGRDTQYF.

CDR3 loop: CASSLTVTDTGELFF. The V call is TRBV7-3, the J call TRBJ2-2. Germline CDR1 is SGHTA and CDR2 is FQGTGA. The CDR3 runs to 15 residues.

The chain couples TRBV20-1 to TRBJ2-7; TCRdb picks TRBD2, but there is no DNA to check that call. The CDR3 spans 14 residues. Germline V gives CDR1 DFQATT, CDR2 SNEGSKA (reference sequence). The CDR3 is CSAPRLAGGYEQYF.

The chain uses TRBV2 and TRBJ1-5; TCRdb selects TRBD1, and the lack of DNA leaves this call unchecked. The CDR3 runs 15 residues. CDR1 is SNHLY and CDR2 is FYNNEI in the germline V gene. The CDR3 is CASTSGQGGNQPQHF.

This sequence joins TRBV18 and TRBJ2-3. CDR1 is KGHSH and CDR2 is LQKENI in the germline V gene. The length of the CDR3 is 14 residues. CDR3: CASSDAASTDTQYF.

The gene calls are TRBV5-1 and TRBJ2-2; the TRBD1 assignment by TCRdb is unverifiable without DNA. In germline, CDR1 is SGHRS, CDR2 YFSETQ. The CDR3 runs to 15 residues. The CDR3 sequence is CASSRQGAETGELFF.

CDR3 loop: CASSYDRGRMDTQYF. The chain links TRBV6-5 to TRBJ2-3; TCRdb outputs TRBD1, but without DNA this stays unchecked. The germline V gene has CDR1 MNHEY and CDR2 SVGAGI. This CDR3 has 15 residues.

This chain uses TRBV19 with TRBJ2-4; TCRdb gives TRBD1 as the D gene, but with no DNA this cannot be confirmed. This CDR3 region has 15 residues. CDR1 is LNHDA and CDR2 is SQIVND in the germline V gene (reference sequence). The CDR3 is CASSETGRGKNIQYF.

The V call is TRBV6-1, the J call TRBJ2-1; the TRBD1 assignment by TCRdb is unverifiable without DNA. Germline CDR1 is MNHNS and CDR2 is SASEGT. This CDR3 comprises 14 residues. The chain's CDR3 is CASSRQGASNEQFF.

V and J are TRBV7-3 and TRBJ1-3. Germline V CDR1 and CDR2: SGHTA, FQGTGA. The CDR3 has 16 residues. The CDR3 reads CARGCDFQFSGNTIYF.